This T cell receptor beta chain was retrieved from a study of breast tumors, draining lymph nodes, adjacent tissues. The lymph nodes were axillary draining lymph nodes from breast cancer patients. In the case of this clonotype: What it recognizes is unknown. Germline is not matched at one junction end, which may reflect a read error.

The CDR3 covers 14 residues. Germline V gene data show CDR1 as DFQATT and CDR2 as SNEGSKA (reference sequence). Study observations and caveats: Tumor TCR diversity was below lymph nodes but above nontumor tissue. Tumor T cell lymph node origin was a supported hypothesis, not proven.

Using its own MiXCR run on the multiplex PCR reads, TCRdb lists one record per CDR3 protein. The sample carries about 200,000 distinct CDR3 sequences, 30% to 40% recorded once. This receptor was obtained from a female donor with breast cancer. Some clones in this sample may be carry-over from other donors' samples. The chain employs TRBV20-1 and TRBJ2-1; TRBD2 agrees at 10 bases. The sample consisted of axillary lymph node tissue. As DNA, the CDR3 is TGCAGTGCTAGGGACCGGACTAGCGGCACTGAGCAGCTCTTC. Protein: CSARDRTSGTEQLF.